A single sample is the source of the 16 T cell receptor beta chains below, sequenced in a study of human T cells and chemical hapten exposure. The sample's time point: pre-sensitization, week 0. Treatment indicated: therapeutic diphenylcyclopropenone sensitization with weekly scalp DPC. One entry per CDR3 protein results from TCRdb running MiXCR on the RACE reads. The sample lists more than 300,000 distinct CDR3 sequences, approximately 5.1% occurring once. The sequences come from whole blood, collected in connection with sensitization to the hapten diphenylcyclopropenone (DPC). The origin of the receptors is a woman in her forties or fifties with alopecia areata. Some clones in this sample may be carry-over from other donors' samples.

This clonotype was observed a single time. The V gene is TRBV5-6, the J gene TRBJ2-1, with a weak D call TRBD1 (6 bases). Germline loops: CDR1 SGHDT, CDR2 YYEEEE. V was pared by 3 bases and J by 12 bases, with 13 bases between. CDR3 length equals 12 residues. This CDR3 reads CASSSSQGRQFF. The DNA for the CDR3 is TGTGCCAGCAGCTCATCCCAGGGGAGGCAGTTCTTC.

The table lists this clonotype with a count of one. V and J are TRBV27 and TRBJ1-2; D remains ambiguous. The CDR3 has 16 residues. CDR1 and CDR2 (germline): MNHEY, SMNVEV (reference sequence). V dropped 1 base and J dropped 0 bases, with 12 bases sitting between them. The CDR3 protein is CASSLFPVPANYGYTF. CDR3 nucleotide sequence: TGTGCCAGCAGTTTATTTCCTGTTCCAGCTAACTATGGCTACACCTTC.

This clonotype came up many times. The rearrangement joins TRBV11-2 to TRBJ1-1; 8 bases agree with TRBD1. Trimming cost V 5 bases and J 8 bases; bases outside gene matches: 7. The CDR3 length is 13 residues. Germline values: CDR1 SGHAT, CDR2 FQNNGV. CDR3 sequence (DNA): TGTGCCAGCAGCCACGGACAGGGCCTCGAAGCTTTCTTT. Its translation is CASSHGQGLEAFF.

This clonotype was recorded at least ten times. This chain connects TRBV12-3 or TRBV12-4 to TRBJ2-2; no reliable D call. Trimming took off 3 bases at V and 1 base at J, with 9 bases between the two ends. The CDR3 length is 15 residues. DNA of the CDR3: TGTGCCAGCAGTTTTTTGGGCAGGAACACCGGGGAGCTGTTTTTT. Encoded protein: CASSFLGRNTGELFF.

The rearrangement joins TRBV5-4 to TRBJ2-7, with 7 bases fitting TRBD2. The V gene's germline CDR1 is SGHNT and CDR2 YYREEE (reference sequence). Trimming took 0 bases from V and 2 from J; bases not matched to a gene: 5. This CDR3 is built from 15 residues. This CDR3 reads CASSLDASGAYEQYF. Here the CDR3 DNA reads TGTGCCAGCAGCTTGGATGCTAGCGGAGCCTACGAGCAGTACTTC.

This clonotype was detected only a few times. Because the CDR3 is missing its conserved closing phenylalanine or tryptophan, this is likely a read error. No DNA is shown, since the ends of the CDR3 on it are uncertain; the CDR3 is the one TCRdb lists. CDR3 region: CASSGDRGPI. The chain has TRBV2 and TRBJ1-2; TRBD1 was called by the table and not checked on the DNA. The germline V gene encodes CDR1 SNHLY and CDR2 FYNNEI. The CDR3 spans 10 residues, counting both ends.

The chain joins TRBV9 to TRBJ2-1, with 10 bases that match TRBD2. In germline, CDR1 is SGDLS, CDR2 YYNGEE. V lost 0 bases to trimming and J lost 2 bases; unmatched junction nucleotides: 5. The CDR3 is 17 residues long. The CDR3 spells CASSVDSGGFTYNEQFF. The DNA for the CDR3 is TGTGCCAGCAGCGTAGATAGCGGGGGGTTTACCTACAATGAGCAGTTCTTC.

This clonotype was found a few times. V and J are TRBV13 and TRBJ1-1, with TRBD1 identical over 8 bases. The CDR3 is 16 residues long. The trim removed 4 bases at V and 5 bases at J, leaving 12 bases unmatched. Germline lookup yields CDR1 PRHDT and CDR2 FYEKMQ (reference sequence). In nucleotides, the CDR3 is TGTGCCAGCAGCTCCACCGGACAGGGAAGGAGGACTGAAGCTTTCTTT. Protein sequence: CASSSTGQGRRTEAFF. The full variable domain, completed using reference TRBV13 and TRBJ1-1, is AAGVIQSPRHLIKEKRETATLKCYPIPRHDTVYWYQQGPGQDPQFLISFYEKMQSDKGSIPDRFSAQQFSDYHSELNMSSLELGDSALYFCASSSTGQGRRTEAFFGQGTRLTVV.

This chain uses TRBV2 with TRBJ2-3; perhaps TRBD1 as D (6 bases). Looked up from germline, CDR1 is SNHLY and CDR2 is FYNNEI. This CDR3 has 12 residues. Deletions cut 6 bases from V and 8 bases from J, with 12 bases between. CDR3 sequence: CASRAQGITQYF. The CDR3 DNA is TGTGCCAGCAGGGCACAGGGCATTACGCAGTATTTT.

This clonotype was picked up many times. The J gene is TRBJ1-4, the V gene TRBV21-1; the DNA was not used to check the table's D call, TRBD1. TRBV21-1 is deemed a pseudogene. This CDR3 contains 17 residues. The CDR3 loop reads CASSSTRGLLVGEKLFF. In nucleotides, the CDR3 is TGTGCCAGCAGCAGTACCAGGGGGCTCCTCGTGGGTGAAAAACTGTTTTTT.

This clonotype appeared a few times. The chain joins TRBV12-3 or TRBV12-4 to TRBJ2-3; D not resolved. V gave up 3 bases and J gave up 2 bases, with 9 bases separating them. The CDR3 is 14 residues long. The CDR3, as DNA: TGTGCCAGCAGTTTCCTGCGGTTCACAGATACGCAGTATTTT. Residues: CASSFLRFTDTQYF.

This clonotype was recorded many times. The chain links TRBV29-1 to TRBJ1-4, with TRBD1 matching over 10 bases. The CDR3 runs 12 residues. The V gene's germline CDR1 is SQVTM and CDR2 ANQGSEA. The J segment lost 12 bases and the V segment lost 1 base, leaving 2 bases of the junction unmatched. CDR3 sequence reads: CSVEAGTGELFF. The CDR3 DNA reads TGCAGCGTTGAAGCTGGGACAGGGGAACTGTTTTTT.

This clonotype was seen ten or more times. The J gene is TRBJ2-7, the V gene TRBV10-2; unclear D gene. V lost 0 bases and J 7 bases, leaving 7 bases between the germline ends. The CDR3 contains 12 residues. Germline loops: CDR1 WSHSY, CDR2 SAAADI. CDR3 in DNA: TGCGCCAGCAGTGAGTCAGGTGGGGAGCAGTACTTC. Translation gives CASSESGGEQYF.

This clonotype was counted at least ten times. The chain employs TRBV9 and TRBJ2-3, with TRBD2 identical over 8 bases. Germline V CDR1 and CDR2: SGDLS, YYNGEE. Trimming cost V 3 bases and J 2 bases; bases outside gene matches: 5. The CDR3 sequence is 15 residues long. CDR3 sequence reads: CASSAGGYHTDTQYF. CDR3 DNA sequence: TGTGCCAGCAGCGCGGGGGGGTACCACACAGATACGCAGTATTTT.

This clonotype appeared many times. The gene calls are TRBV29-1 and TRBJ1-2; 9 bases map to TRBD1. V gave up 7 bases and J gave up 2 bases; unmatched junction bases: 5. Germline CDR1 is SQVTM and CDR2 is ANQGSEA. The CDR3 is 13 amino acids. The CDR3 DNA reads as TGCAGCGCTGGGACAGGGAGAAACTATGGCTACACCTTC. The encoded protein is CSAGTGRNYGYTF.

V usage is TRBV14 and J usage is TRBJ2-5; no definite D call. In germline, CDR1 is SGHDN, CDR2 FVKESK. V lost 0 bases, J lost 1 base, and 9 bases lay in between. This CDR3 spans 15 amino acids. CDR3 sequence reads: CASSQDWAPQETQYF. CDR3 in DNA: TGTGCCAGCAGCCAAGATTGGGCGCCCCAAGAGACCCAGTACTTC.